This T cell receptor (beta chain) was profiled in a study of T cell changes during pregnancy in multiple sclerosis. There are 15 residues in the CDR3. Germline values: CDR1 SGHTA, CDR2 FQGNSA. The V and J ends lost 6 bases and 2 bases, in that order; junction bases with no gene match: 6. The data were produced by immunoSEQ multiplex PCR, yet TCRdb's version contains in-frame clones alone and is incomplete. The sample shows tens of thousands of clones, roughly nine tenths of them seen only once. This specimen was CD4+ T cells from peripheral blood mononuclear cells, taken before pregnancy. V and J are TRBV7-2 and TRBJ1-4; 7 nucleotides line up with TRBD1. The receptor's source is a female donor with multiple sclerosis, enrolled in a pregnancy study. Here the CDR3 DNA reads TGTGCCAGCAGACCGACAGGGCGGACTAATGAAAAACTGTTTTTT. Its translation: CASRPTGRTNEKLFF.